This T cell receptor beta chain was profiled in a study of OX40 agonist ivuxolimab in advanced cancers. Across the whole study: Partial responses were achieved by three patients: one hepatocellular carcinoma, two cutaneous melanoma. Study-wide results and caveats: The expanded peripheral T cells' antigen specificity was not determined. Among some nonresponders, normalized T-cell clonal expansion was also low. The CD4+ and CD8+ T cells in the blood had expanded clonally by week 6 at 0.1 to 3.0 mg/kg.

Assay used: immunoSEQ multiplex PCR; TCRdb lists only in-frame clones, some missing. The profile shows around 43,000 clones, 75% to 90% of them singletons. The CDR3 loop spans 16 amino acids. V lost 5 bases to trimming and J lost 7 bases, with 23 bases between them. The germline V gene has CDR1 SEHNR and CDR2 FQNEAQ (reference sequence). A note on this clone: Its antigen is not identified.

The chain uses TRBV7-9 and TRBJ1-2; a possible D gene is TRBD1 (6 bases). The sample was CD4+ or CD8+ T cells sorted from blood, taken in a trial of the OX40 agonist ivuxolimab. The TCR comes from an adult with an advanced solid tumor such as melanoma, head and neck, liver or kidney cancer. DNA for the CDR3: TGTGCCAGCAGCGAACGGACAGCCCGCTGGTCGGTTGGCTACACCTTC. As protein: CASSERTARWSVGYTF.